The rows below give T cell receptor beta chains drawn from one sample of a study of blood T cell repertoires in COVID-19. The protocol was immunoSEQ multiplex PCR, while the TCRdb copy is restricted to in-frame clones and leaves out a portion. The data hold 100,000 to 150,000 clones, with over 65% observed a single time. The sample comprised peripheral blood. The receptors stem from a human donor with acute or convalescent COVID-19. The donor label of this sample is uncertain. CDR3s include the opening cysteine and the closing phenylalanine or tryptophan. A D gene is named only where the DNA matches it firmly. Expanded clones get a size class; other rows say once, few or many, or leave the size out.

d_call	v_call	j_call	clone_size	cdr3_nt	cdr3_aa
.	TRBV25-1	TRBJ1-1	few	TGTGCCAGCAGTGACCCACTCGGTTGGAACACTGAAGCTTTCTTT	CASSDPLGWNTEAFF
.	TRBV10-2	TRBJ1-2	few	TGCGCCAGCAGGATGGGGCAGGGGTATGGCTACACCTTC	CASRMGQGYGYTF
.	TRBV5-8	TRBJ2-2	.	TGTGCCAGCAGCTTCGGCGCTCTGGGCGGGGGCAACACCGGGGAGCTGTTTTTT	CASSFGALGGGNTGELFF
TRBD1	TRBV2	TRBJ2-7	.	TGTGCCAGCACTGGGGACAGGGGGAACTACGAGCAGTACTTC	CASTGDRGNYEQYF
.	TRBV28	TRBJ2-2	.	TGTGCCAGCAGTTCTCTCGGGACTCTCACCGGGGAGCTGTTTTTT	CASSSLGTLTGELFF
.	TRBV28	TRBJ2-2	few	TGTGCCAGCAGTTTGGACACCTACACCGGGGAGCTGTTTTTT	CASSLDTYTGELFF
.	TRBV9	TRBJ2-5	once	TGTGCCAGCAGCCAATTTGACAACCAAGAGACCCAGTACTTC	CASSQFDNQETQYF
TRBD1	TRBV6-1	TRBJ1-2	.	TGTGCCAGCAGTGAAGGGATGGACAGGCTACGAATTGGCTACACCTTC	CASSEGMDRLRIGYTF
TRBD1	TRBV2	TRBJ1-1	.	TGTGCCAGCAGCCGACAGGGATTGAGGACTGAAGCTTTCTTT	CASSRQGLRTEAFF
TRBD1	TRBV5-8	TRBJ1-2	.	TGTGCCAGCAGCTACCTGACAGGGGGCTACTATGGCTACACCTTC	CASSYLTGGYYGYTF
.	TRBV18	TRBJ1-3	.	TGTGCCAGCTCACAACAGGGCTCTCGATCGGACACCATATATTTT	CASSQQGSRSDTIYF
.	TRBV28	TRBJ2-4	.	TGTGCCAGCAGTCGTGGCCCCTCAGGAGGCAAAAACATTCAGTACTTC	CASSRGPSGGKNIQYF
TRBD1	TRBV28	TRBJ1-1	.	TGTGCCAGCAGTGGGACAGGGCGGAGAGGGACTGAAGCTTTCTTT	CASSGTGRRGTEAFF
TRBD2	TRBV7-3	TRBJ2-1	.	TGTGCCAGCAGCCCCGTTGGAGCGGGGGGGTATGAGCAGTTCTTC	CASSPVGAGGYEQFF
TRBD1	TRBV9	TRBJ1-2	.	TGTGCCAGCAGCCCAACCCTACAGGGGAACTATGGCTACACCTTC	CASSPTLQGNYGYTF
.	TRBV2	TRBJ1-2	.	TGTGCCAGCAGTGCGAGGCAGACGTATGGCTACACCTTC	CASSARQTYGYTF
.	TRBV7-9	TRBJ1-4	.	TGTGCCAGCAGCCGCGTAGCAACTAATGAAAAACTGTTTTTT	CASSRVATNEKLFF
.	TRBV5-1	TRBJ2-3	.	TGCGCCAGCAGCCTTACGATGACAACCTATGGGACAGATACGCAGTATTTT	CASSLTMTTYGTDTQYF
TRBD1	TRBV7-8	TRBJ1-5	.	TGTGCCAGCAGCACCCGGACAGGGGGCTTGGGCAATCAGCCCCAGCATTTT	CASSTRTGGLGNQPQHF
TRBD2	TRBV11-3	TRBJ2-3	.	TGTGCCAGCAGCTTAGGGCGGGGGGGGTCCACAGATACGCAGTATTTT	CASSLGRGGSTDTQYF
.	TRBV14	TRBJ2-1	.	TGTGCCAGCAGCCAAGACACAGGTAGCTCCTACAATGAGCAGTTCTTC	CASSQDTGSSYNEQFF
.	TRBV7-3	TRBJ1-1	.	TGTGCCAGCAGCGAAAGGGCGGGGACCAACACTGAAGCTTTCTTT	CASSERAGTNTEAFF
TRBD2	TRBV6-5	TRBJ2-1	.	TGTGCCACTTACCCGGGACTAGCGGGGGGGCCGCACTGTGTCTTC	CATYPGLAGGPHCVF
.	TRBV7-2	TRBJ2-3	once	TGTGCCAGCAGCTTAGGGCCGGATACGCAGTATTTT	CASSLGPDTQYF
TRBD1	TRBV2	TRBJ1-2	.	TGTGCCAGCAGTGCGTCGGACAGGGGAGCCTATGGCTACACCTTC	CASSASDRGAYGYTF
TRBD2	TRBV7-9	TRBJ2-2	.	TGTGCCAGCAGCTCTAGCGGGGGGACCGGGGAGCTGTTTTTT	CASSSSGGTGELFF
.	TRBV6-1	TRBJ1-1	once	TGTGCCAGCAGTGAAGGGGAGGGATGGGTAACTGAAGCTTTCTTT	CASSEGEGWVTEAFF
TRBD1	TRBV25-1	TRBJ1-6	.	TGTGCCAGCACACAAACAGGGGGCCACTATAATTCACCCCTCCACTTT	CASTQTGGHYNSPLHF